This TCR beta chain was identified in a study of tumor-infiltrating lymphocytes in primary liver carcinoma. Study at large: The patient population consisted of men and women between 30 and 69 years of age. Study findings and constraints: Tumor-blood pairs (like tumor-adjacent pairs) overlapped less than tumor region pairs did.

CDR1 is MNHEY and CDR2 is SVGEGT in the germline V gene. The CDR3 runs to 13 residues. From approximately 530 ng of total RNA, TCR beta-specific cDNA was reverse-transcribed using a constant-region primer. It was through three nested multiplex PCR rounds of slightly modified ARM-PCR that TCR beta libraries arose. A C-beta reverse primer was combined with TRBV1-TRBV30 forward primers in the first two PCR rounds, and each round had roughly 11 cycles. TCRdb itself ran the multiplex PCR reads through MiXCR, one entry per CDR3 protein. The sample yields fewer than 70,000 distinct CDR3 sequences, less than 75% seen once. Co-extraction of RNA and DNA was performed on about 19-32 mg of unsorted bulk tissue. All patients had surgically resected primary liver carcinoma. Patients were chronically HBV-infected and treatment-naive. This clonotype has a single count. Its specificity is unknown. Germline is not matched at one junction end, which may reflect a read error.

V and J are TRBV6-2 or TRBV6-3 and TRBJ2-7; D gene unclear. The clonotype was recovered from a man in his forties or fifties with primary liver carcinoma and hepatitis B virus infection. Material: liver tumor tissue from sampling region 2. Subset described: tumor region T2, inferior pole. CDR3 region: CVSSYEVPYKQYF. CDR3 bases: TGTGTCAGTAGTTACGAGGTACCCTACAAGCAGTACTTC.